This T cell receptor beta chain was recovered during a study of monozygotic twins with inflammatory bowel disease. Added by template switching were UMIs that each held a 6-nucleotide sample barcode. No DNA is given; TCRdb re-called the 5' RACE reads and lists each CDR3 protein once. The sample table sets out nearly 450,000 distinct CDR3 sequences. A remark on this clonotype: The antigen remains unidentified.

The germline V gene has CDR1 SGHRS and CDR2 YFSETQ. This CDR3 is built from 14 residues. Whole-study findings and limits: Researchers report that IBD patients shared fewer clonotypes with others than healthy twins, especially amid disease activity.

This sequence was found in a human donor with ulcerative colitis or Crohn's disease, or a healthy co-twin of an affected twin (not recorded which). The chain has TRBV5-1 and TRBJ2-7; TCRdb names TRBD2, which stays unverified in the absence of DNA. The material sequenced was blood. Here the CDR3 reads CASSLGWETREQYF.